The 17 T cell receptor beta chains below come from one sample, sequenced in a study of T cell repertoires in cytomegalovirus infection. Each CDR3 protein is one row after TCRdb ran MiXCR on the reads. This sample has under 200,000 distinct CDR3 sequences, with 9.5% found just once. The specimen was PBMCs. Receptor source: a human donor in good health (CMV status not recorded). Some clones in this sample may be carry-over from other donors' samples.

This clonotype was observed at least ten times. The chain combines TRBV7-2 with TRBJ2-7, with D possibly called TRBD1 or TRBD2 (6 bases each). This CDR3 has 15 residues. Germline lookup yields CDR1 SGHTA and CDR2 FQGNSA. V shed 6 bases and J shed 2 bases, with 17 bases lying between them. CDR3 sequence: CASSPRGGPAYEQYF. CDR3 sequence (DNA): TGTGCCAGCAGTCCGAGAGGGGGGCCGGCCTACGAGCAGTACTTC.

This clonotype was observed at least ten times. The V gene is TRBV7-2, the J gene TRBJ1-2, with TRBD1 as a possible D gene (6 bases). V was cut by 1 base and J by 2 bases, with 14 bases left in between. There are 16 residues in the CDR3. Germline V lookup: CDR1 SGHTA, CDR2 FQGNSA. The CDR3 is CASSLVTAGQNYGYTF. CDR3 bases: TGTGCCAGCAGCTTAGTCACAGCAGGACAGAACTATGGCTACACCTTC.

This clonotype was counted many times. V and J are TRBV7-2 and TRBJ1-1; TRBD1 agrees at 8 bases. J lost 6 bases, V lost 5 bases, and 8 bases had no gene match. The CDR3 is 14 amino acids. Germline CDR1 is SGHTA and CDR2 is FQGNSA. CDR3 residues: CASSLQGGFAEAFF. In nucleotides, the CDR3 is TGTGCCAGCAGCCTACAGGGGGGTTTCGCTGAAGCTTTCTTT.

This chain uses TRBV2 with TRBJ1-2; 10 positions agree with TRBD1. The CDR3 covers 14 residues. The V segment lost 6 bases and the J segment 7 bases; nucleotides outside the gene matches: 8. The germline V gene encodes CDR1 SNHLY and CDR2 FYNNEI. CDR3 region: CASREGQGFSGYTF. The CDR3 DNA reads TGTGCCAGCAGAGAGGGACAGGGGTTCTCTGGCTACACCTTC.

This clonotype occurred a few times. This chain uses TRBV28 with TRBJ2-7; D is perhaps TRBD2 (6 bases). This CDR3 region has 13 residues. V lost 3 bases and J lost 12, with 18 bases in between. Germline loops: CDR1 MDHEN, CDR2 SYDVKM. CDR3 bases: TGTGCCAGCAGTTTTGGTGTATCCCTGGGGGGGTACTTC. Amino acid sequence: CASSFGVSLGGYF.

This clonotype has only a few counts. The chain links TRBV6-6 to TRBJ1-6, with D unclear. CDR3 length: 15 amino acids. The germline V gene has CDR1 MNHNY and CDR2 SVGAGI (reference sequence). Trimming left V 0 bases short and J 5 bases short, with 8 bases between. The CDR3 DNA reads TGTGCCAGCAGTTACTCTGCCAGAAATAATTCACCCCTCCACTTT. It codes for CASSYSARNNSPLHF.

For this clonotype: A read error may explain this, as a much larger clone is one base away. This chain joins TRBV14 and TRBJ2-2; TRBD2 might be the D (6 bases). This CDR3 spans 19 amino acids. V lost 2 bases to trimming and J lost 0 bases, with 19 bases between them. Germline CDR1 reads SGHDN; CDR2 reads FVKESK. The CDR3 coding sequence is TGTGCCAGCAGCCAATGGATGGTATCGGGAGAAGCGAACACCGGGGAGCTGTTTTTT. Its protein product is CASSQWMVSGEANTGELFF.

This sequence joins TRBV19 and TRBJ2-1, with 15 bases matching TRBD2. Germline CDR1 and CDR2: LNHDA and SQIVND (reference sequence). With 6 bases clipped from V and 9 bases from J, the junction kept 6 bases outside the gene matches. The CDR3 loop spans 15 amino acids. As DNA, the CDR3 is TGTGCCAGTAGGTTGGGACTAGCGGGGGGATCTGAGCAGTTCTTC. It encodes CASRLGLAGGSEQFF.

This clonotype was detected many times. The genes are TRBV20-1 and TRBJ2-1, with TRBD2 matching over 7 bases. The germline V gene has CDR1 DFQATT and CDR2 SNEGSKA (reference sequence). The CDR3 spans 17 residues. The trim removed 4 bases at V and 0 bases at J, leaving 12 bases unmatched. As DNA, the CDR3 is TGCAGTGCTATTGATCCAGCGGGGAGGAGCTCCTACAATGAGCAGTTCTTC. It translates to CSAIDPAGRSSYNEQFF.

This chain uses TRBV9 with TRBJ1-6, with D tentatively TRBD1 (5 bases). With 5 bases removed from V and 10 bases from J, the gap between germline ends came to 13 bases. The CDR3 is made up of 13 amino acids. The V gene's germline CDR1 is SGDLS and CDR2 YYNGEE. CDR3 in amino acids: CASSAVQGSPLHF. The CDR3 DNA follows: TGTGCCAGCAGTGCAGTCCAGGGCTCACCCCTCCACTTT.

This clonotype has just a few counts. CDR3 DNA sequence: TGTGCCAGCAGTCTGACCCTATCTGAAGCTTTCTTT. Protein: CASSLTLSEAFF. The chain employs TRBV28 and TRBJ1-1, with D unresolved. The CDR3 covers 12 residues. V dropped 5 bases and J dropped 6 bases, with 10 bases sitting between them. Germline CDR1 is MDHEN and CDR2 is SYDVKM.

There are many counts of this clonotype. CDR3 sequence reads: CASSQTGKVIRDTQYF. CDR3 coding DNA: TGTGCCAGCAGTCAGACAGGGAAGGTCATCCGAGATACGCAGTATTTT. V gene TRBV6-6 combines with J gene TRBJ2-3; 7 positions match TRBD1. The V segment lost 5 bases and the J segment 5 bases; nucleotides outside the gene matches: 13. The CDR3 extends over 16 amino acids. Germline lookup yields CDR1 MNHNY and CDR2 SVGAGI (reference sequence).

This clonotype was observed a handful of times. The V gene is TRBV27, the J gene TRBJ2-7; perhaps D is TRBD1 or TRBD2 (5 bases each). The CDR3 has 15 amino acids. Between the trimmed V and J ends, which lost 5 bases and 3 bases, there was a span of 17 bases. Germline V CDR1 and CDR2: MNHEY, SMNVEV (reference sequence). CDR3 amino acids: CASSQTGTAHYEQYF. DNA of the CDR3: TGTGCCAGCAGTCAAACCGGGACGGCCCACTACGAGCAGTACTTC.

The chain carries TRBV7-9 and TRBJ2-5, with D maybe TRBD2 (7 bases). Germline CDR1 SEHNR, CDR2 FQNEAQ (reference sequence). The CDR3 totals 14 residues. Between the trimmed V and J ends, which lost 4 bases and 5 bases, there was a span of 14 bases. The CDR3 DNA reads TGTGCCAGCAGCTATCCGGGGGGCGGCGAGACCCAGTACTTC. This translates into CASSYPGGGETQYF.

This clonotype was counted a few times. The rearrangement joins TRBV4-3 to TRBJ2-2; D is undetermined. Germline V CDR1 and CDR2: LGHNA, YSLEER. The CDR3 covers 15 residues. Trimming removed 5 bases from V and 0 bases from J, with 10 bases in between. Here the CDR3 reads CASSLRSANTGELFF. The CDR3 nucleotides are TGCGCCAGCAGCTTGAGATCGGCGAACACCGGGGAGCTGTTTTTT.

The sample holds many counts of this clonotype. The DNA for the CDR3 is TGTGCCAGCAGCTTAGCCCGGCGGGGGCACCAAGAGACCCAGTACTTC. Its translation is CASSLARRGHQETQYF. The genes are TRBV7-2 and TRBJ2-5; maybe TRBD2 (7 bases). V was shortened by 0 bases and J by 0 bases, with 11 bases between the two germline ends. This CDR3 region has 16 residues. Germline V gene sequence: CDR1 SGHTA, CDR2 FQGNSA.

Ten or more counts support this clonotype. This chain uses TRBV7-2 with TRBJ2-7, with D possibly matching TRBD2 (7 bases). V shed 0 bases and J shed 2 bases, with 11 bases lying between them. Germline CDR1 reads SGHTA; CDR2 reads FQGNSA. The CDR3 sequence is 15 residues long. CDR3 amino acids: CASSLAGGGTYEQYF. CDR3 DNA sequence: TGTGCCAGCAGCTTAGCGGGAGGGGGGACCTACGAGCAGTACTTC.